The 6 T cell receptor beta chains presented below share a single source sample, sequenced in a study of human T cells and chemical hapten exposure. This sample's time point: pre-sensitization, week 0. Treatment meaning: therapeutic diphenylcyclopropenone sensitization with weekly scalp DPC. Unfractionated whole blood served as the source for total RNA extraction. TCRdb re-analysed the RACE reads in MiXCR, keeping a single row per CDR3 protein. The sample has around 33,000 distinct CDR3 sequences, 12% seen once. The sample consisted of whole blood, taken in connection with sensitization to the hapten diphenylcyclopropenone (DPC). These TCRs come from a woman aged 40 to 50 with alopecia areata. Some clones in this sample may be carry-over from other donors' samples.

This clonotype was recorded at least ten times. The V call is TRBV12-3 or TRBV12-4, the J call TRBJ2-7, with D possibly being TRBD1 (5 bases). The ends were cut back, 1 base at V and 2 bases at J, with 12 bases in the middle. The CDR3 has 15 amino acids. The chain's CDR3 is CASSLVQGSPYEQYF. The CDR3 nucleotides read TGTGCCAGCAGTTTAGTGCAGGGTTCCCCCTACGAGCAGTACTTC.

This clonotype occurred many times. The CDR3 loop reads CASSRRTSGGSYQETQYF. The CDR3 DNA sequence: TGTGCCAGCAGCCGACGGACTAGCGGGGGGTCGTACCAAGAGACCCAGTACTTC. The chain uses TRBV7-2 and TRBJ2-5; 14 positions match TRBD2. Germline V gene lookup returns CDR1 SGHTA and CDR2 FQGNSA. V trimming: 5 bases; J trimming: 0 bases; junction bases outside the gene matches: 8. CDR3 length: 18 residues.

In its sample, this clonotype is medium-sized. Here the CDR3 DNA reads TGTGCCAGCAGCCGTTGGGACTACCCCACCGGGGAGCTGTTTTTT. It encodes CASSRWDYPTGELFF. The V gene is TRBV3-1, the J gene TRBJ2-2; 7 bases are a match to TRBD2. J gave up 4 bases and V 4 bases, and 6 bases lay outside the gene matches. The CDR3 length is 15 residues. Germline loops: CDR1 LGHDT, CDR2 YNNKEL (reference sequence).

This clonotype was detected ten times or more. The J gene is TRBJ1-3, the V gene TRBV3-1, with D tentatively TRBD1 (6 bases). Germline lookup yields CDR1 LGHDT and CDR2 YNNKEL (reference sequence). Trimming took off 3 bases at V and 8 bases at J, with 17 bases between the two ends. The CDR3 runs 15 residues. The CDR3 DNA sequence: TGTGCCAGCAGCCAGAGGGCCGGGGGCGCAGACACCATATATTTT. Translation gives CASSQRAGGADTIYF.

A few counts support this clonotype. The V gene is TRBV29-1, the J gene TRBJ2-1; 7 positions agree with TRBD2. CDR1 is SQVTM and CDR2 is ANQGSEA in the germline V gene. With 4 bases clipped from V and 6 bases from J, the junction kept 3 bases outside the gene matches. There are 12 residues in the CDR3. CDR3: CSVGGRGNEQFF. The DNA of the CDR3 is TGCAGCGTTGGGGGGAGGGGCAATGAGCAGTTCTTC.

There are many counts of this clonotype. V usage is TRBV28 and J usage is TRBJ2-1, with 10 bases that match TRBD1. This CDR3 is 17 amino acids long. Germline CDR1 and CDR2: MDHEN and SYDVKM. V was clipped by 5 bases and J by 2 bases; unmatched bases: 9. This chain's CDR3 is CASSRPGQGGAYNEQFF. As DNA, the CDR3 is TGTGCCAGCAGTCGACCCGGACAGGGGGGGGCCTACAATGAGCAGTTCTTC. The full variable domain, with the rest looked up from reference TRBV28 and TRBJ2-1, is DVKVTQSSRYLVKRTGEKVFLECVQDMDHENMFWYRQDPGLGLRLIYFSYDVKMKEKGDIPEGYSVSREKKERFSLILESASTNQTSMYLCASSRPGQGGAYNEQFFGPGTRLTVL.